These 11 T cell receptor beta chains came from one sample sequenced in a study of control samples from healthy donors and cancer patients. TCRdb's table, derived via immunoSEQ multiplex PCR, lists solely in-frame clones and lacks some. This sample has approximately 160,000 clones, with roughly 90% found just once. The sample taken for sequencing was blood. The source of these receptors is a woman in her 30s in good health.

The chain links TRBV28 to TRBJ2-3; perhaps TRBD2 as D (6 bases). The ends were cut back, 7 bases at V and 4 bases at J, with 18 bases in the middle. Germline loops: CDR1 MDHEN, CDR2 SYDVKM. This CDR3 comprises 15 residues. The CDR3 here is CASIPRGLSSDTQYF. The CDR3 DNA is TGTGCCAGCATCCCGAGGGGACTCTCCTCAGATACGCAGTATTTT. Drawing the rest from reference TRBV28 and TRBJ2-3, the complete variable domain is DVKVTQSSRYLVKRTGEKVFLECVQDMDHENMFWYRQDPGLGLRLIYFSYDVKMKEKGDIPEGYSVSREKKERFSLILESASTNQTSMYLCASIPRGLSSDTQYFGPGTRLTVL.

The gene calls are TRBV7-2 and TRBJ1-2, with a tentative D call TRBD1 (6 bases). Trimming took 5 bases from V and 8 from J, leaving 15 bases between them. Germline assignment: CDR1 SGHTA and CDR2 FQGNSA. This CDR3 has 13 amino acids. The CDR3 nucleotides are TGTGCCAGCAGCCGAGACAGGCAGGAGGGCTACACCTTC. Its protein is CASSRDRQEGYTF.

The chain combines TRBV3-1 (or the pseudogene TRBV3-2) with TRBJ2-5; 13 nucleotides match TRBD2. The CDR3 spans 21 residues. Germline CDR1 LGHDT, CDR2 YNNKEL (reference sequence). The V gene end was trimmed by 5 bases and the J gene end by 5 bases; junction bases not matched to a gene: 23. CDR3 in DNA: TGTGCCAGCAGCAAAAGAGGGGTTCCGGGACTAGCGGGAAGGGGGGGGGAGACCCAGTACTTC. Translating gives CASSKRGVPGLAGRGGETQYF.

The chain links TRBV28 to TRBJ1-1; a weak D match, TRBD1 (5 bases). Germline V lookup: CDR1 MDHEN, CDR2 SYDVKM. The CDR3 totals 14 residues. The V gene lost 1 base and the J gene lost 2 bases, with 8 bases spanning the gap. CDR3 sequence reads: CASSLYGDNTEAFF. CDR3 DNA: TGTGCCAGCAGTTTATATGGGGACAACACTGAAGCTTTCTTT.

The chain combines TRBV11-2 with TRBJ1-4; no clear D gene. The V end lost 1 base, the J end lost 1 base, and 10 bases lay between the germline ends. The germline CDR1 and CDR2 sequences are SGHAT and FQNNGV. The CDR3 totals 16 residues. For the CDR3, the DNA is TGTGCCAGCAGCTTAGGCTTGGTTGGAACTAATGAAAAACTGTTTTTT. Encoded protein: CASSLGLVGTNEKLFF.

This rearrangement joins TRBV9 to TRBJ1-3, with D maybe TRBD1 (6 bases). Trimming took 0 bases from V and 7 from J, leaving 14 bases between them. The germline gives CDR1 SGDLS, CDR2 YYNGEE. This CDR3 is built from 15 residues. Written as DNA, the CDR3 is TGTGCCAGCAGCGTAGAGGGGGAGGCTGCGAACACCATATATTTT. This encodes CASSVEGEAANTIYF.

The chain carries TRBV27 and TRBJ2-5; no definite D call. Germline V CDR1 and CDR2: MNHEY, SMNVEV (reference sequence). Trimming left V 7 bases short and J 2 bases short, with 20 bases between. CDR3 length: 16 amino acids. CDR3 DNA sequence: TGTGCCAGCACCTTAGACGGCCCAGGCCCGCAAGAGACCCAGTACTTC. The encoded protein is CASTLDGPGPQETQYF.

Here the CDR3 reads CASSPPAGGEGSTDTQYF. As DNA, the CDR3 is TGTGCCAGCAGCCCCCCCGCCGGAGGGGAGGGGAGCACAGATACGCAGTATTTT. The chain is built from TRBV9 and TRBJ2-3; 7 positions match TRBD2. The V segment lost 4 bases and the J segment 0 bases; nucleotides outside the gene matches: 14. The CDR3 is 18 amino acids. The V gene's germline CDR1 is SGDLS and CDR2 YYNGEE.

V and J are TRBV3-1 (or the pseudogene TRBV3-2) and TRBJ1-2; weak D call: TRBD1 (5 bases). Between the trimmed V and J ends, which lost 5 bases and 0 bases, there was a span of 13 bases. Germline CDR1 reads LGHDT; CDR2 reads YNNKEL (reference sequence). This CDR3 has 15 amino acids. The CDR3 spells CASSERDGANYGYTF. For the CDR3, the DNA is TGTGCCAGCAGCGAACGGGACGGAGCTAACTATGGCTACACCTTC.

The chain recombines TRBV6-5 with TRBJ1-1, with TRBD1 as a possible D gene (5 bases). Trimming stripped 3 bases from V and 5 bases from J, with 13 bases between. The CDR3 is 14 residues long. The V gene's germline CDR1 is MNHEY and CDR2 SVGAGI. DNA of the CDR3: TGTGCCAGCAGTTATTTTCAGGGAGGGACTGAAGCTTTCTTT. Translated, it gives CASSYFQGGTEAFF.

The chain combines TRBV6-6 with TRBJ1-2, with TRBD1 as a possible D gene (5 bases). The CDR3 has 14 residues. Germline CDR1 and CDR2: MNHNY and SVGAGI (reference sequence). V was pared by 10 bases and J by 1 base, with 16 bases between. DNA of the CDR3: TGTGCCACCCGCGACAGCGACAGTAACTATGGCTACACCTTC. It specifies CATRDSDSNYGYTF.